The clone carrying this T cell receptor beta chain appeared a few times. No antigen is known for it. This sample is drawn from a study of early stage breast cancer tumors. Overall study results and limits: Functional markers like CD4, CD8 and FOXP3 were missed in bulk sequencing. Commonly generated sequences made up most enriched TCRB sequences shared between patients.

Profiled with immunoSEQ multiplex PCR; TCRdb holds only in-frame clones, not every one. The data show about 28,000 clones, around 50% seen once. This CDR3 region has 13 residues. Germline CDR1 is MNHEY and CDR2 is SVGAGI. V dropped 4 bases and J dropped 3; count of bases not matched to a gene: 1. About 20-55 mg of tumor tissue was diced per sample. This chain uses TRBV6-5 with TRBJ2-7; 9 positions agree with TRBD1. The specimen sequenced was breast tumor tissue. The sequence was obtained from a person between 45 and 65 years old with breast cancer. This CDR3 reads CASSWGQGYEQYF. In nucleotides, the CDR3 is TGTGCCAGCAGTTGGGGACAGGGCTACGAGCAGTACTTC.